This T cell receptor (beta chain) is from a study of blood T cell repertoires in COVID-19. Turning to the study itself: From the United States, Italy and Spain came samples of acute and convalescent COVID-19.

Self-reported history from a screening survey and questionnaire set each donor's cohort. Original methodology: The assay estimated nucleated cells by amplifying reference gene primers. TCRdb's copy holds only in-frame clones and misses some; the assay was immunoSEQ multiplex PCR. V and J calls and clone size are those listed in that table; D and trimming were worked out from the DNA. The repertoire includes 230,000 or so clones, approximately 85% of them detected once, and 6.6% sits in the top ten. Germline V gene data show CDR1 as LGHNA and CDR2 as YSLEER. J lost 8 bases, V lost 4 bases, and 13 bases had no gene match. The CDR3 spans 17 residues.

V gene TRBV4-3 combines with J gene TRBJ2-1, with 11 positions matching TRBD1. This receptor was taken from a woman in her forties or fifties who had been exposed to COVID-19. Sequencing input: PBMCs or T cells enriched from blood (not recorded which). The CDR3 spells CASSRSRWDRGVYEQFF. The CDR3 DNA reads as TGCGCCAGCAGCCGATCCCGGTGGGACAGGGGGGTTTATGAGCAGTTCTTC.